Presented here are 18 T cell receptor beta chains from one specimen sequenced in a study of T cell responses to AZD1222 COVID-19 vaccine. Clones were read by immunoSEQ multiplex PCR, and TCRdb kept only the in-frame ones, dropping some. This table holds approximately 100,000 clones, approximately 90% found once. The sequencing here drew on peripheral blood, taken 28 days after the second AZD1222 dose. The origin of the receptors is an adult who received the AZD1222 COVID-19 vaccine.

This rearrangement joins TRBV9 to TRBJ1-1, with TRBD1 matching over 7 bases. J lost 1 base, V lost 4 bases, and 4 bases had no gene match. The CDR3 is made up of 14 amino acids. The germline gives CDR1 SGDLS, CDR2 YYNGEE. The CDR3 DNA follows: TGTGCCAGCAGCCCCAACAGGGGGAACACTGAAGCTTTCTTT. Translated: CASSPNRGNTEAFF.

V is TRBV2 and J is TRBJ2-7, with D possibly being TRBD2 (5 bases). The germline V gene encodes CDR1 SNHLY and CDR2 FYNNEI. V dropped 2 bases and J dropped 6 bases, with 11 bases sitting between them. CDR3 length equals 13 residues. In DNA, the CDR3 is TGTGCCAGCAGTGAATTAGTGGCGGGCGAGCAGTACTTC. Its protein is CASSELVAGEQYF.

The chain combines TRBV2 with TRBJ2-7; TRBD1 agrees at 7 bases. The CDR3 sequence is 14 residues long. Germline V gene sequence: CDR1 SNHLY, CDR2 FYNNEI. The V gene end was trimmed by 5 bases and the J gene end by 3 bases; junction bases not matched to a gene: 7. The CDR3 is CASSSDRYIYEQYF. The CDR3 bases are TGTGCCAGCAGTTCGGACAGGTATATCTACGAGCAGTACTTC.

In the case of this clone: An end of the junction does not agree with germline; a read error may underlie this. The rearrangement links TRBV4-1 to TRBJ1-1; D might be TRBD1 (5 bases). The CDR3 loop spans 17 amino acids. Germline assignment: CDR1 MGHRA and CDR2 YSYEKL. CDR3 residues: CASSQEEEGPMNTEAFF. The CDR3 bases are TGCGCCAGCAGCCAAGAAGAGGAGGGACCTATGAATACTGAAGCTTTCTTT.

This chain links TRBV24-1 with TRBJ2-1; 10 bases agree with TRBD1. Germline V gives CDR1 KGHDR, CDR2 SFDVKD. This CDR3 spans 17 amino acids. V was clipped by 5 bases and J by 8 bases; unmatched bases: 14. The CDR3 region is CATSGRHKDRGFDEQFF. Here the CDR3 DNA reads TGTGCCACCAGTGGTAGACACAAGGACAGGGGGTTCGATGAGCAGTTCTTC.

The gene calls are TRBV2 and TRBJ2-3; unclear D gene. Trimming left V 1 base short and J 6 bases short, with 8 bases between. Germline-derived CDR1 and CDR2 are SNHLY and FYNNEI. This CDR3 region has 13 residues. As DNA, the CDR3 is TGTGCCAGCAGTGAAGGGATGGGGGATACGCAGTATTTT. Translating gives CASSEGMGDTQYF.

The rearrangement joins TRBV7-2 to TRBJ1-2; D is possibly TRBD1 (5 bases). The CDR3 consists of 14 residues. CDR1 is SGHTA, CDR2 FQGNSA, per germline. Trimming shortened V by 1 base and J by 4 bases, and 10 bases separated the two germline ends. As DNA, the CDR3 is TGTGCCAGCAGCTTAGGGGTGGGGGTCTATGGCTACACCTTC. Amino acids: CASSLGVGVYGYTF. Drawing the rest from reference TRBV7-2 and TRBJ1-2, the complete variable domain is GAGVSQSPSNKVTEKGKDVELRCDPISGHTALYWYRQSLGQGLEFLIYFQGNSAPDKSGLPSDRFSAERTGGSVSTLTIQRTQQEDSAVYLCASSLGVGVYGYTFGSGTRLTVV.

CDR3 DNA sequence: TGTGCCAGCAGCCACGAACCGGGCTCCCCGACCTCTGGGGCCAACGTCCTGACTTTC. It translates to CASSHEPGSPTSGANVLTF. The J gene is TRBJ2-6, the V gene TRBV6-2 or TRBV6-3; D gene uncertain. This CDR3 has 19 amino acids. CDR1 and CDR2 (germline): MNHEY, SVGEGT. Trimming left V 6 bases short and J 0 bases short, with 21 bases between.

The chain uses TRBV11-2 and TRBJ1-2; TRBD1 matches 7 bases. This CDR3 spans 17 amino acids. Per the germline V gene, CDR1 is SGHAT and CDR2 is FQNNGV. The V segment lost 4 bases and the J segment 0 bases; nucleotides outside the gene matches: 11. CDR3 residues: CASSSAGGKEANYGYTF. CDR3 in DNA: TGTGCCAGCAGCTCCGCAGGGGGGAAGGAAGCTAACTATGGCTACACCTTC.

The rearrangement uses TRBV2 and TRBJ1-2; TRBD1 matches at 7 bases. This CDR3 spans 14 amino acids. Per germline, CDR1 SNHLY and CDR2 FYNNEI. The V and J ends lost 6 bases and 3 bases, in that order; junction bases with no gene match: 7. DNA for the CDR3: TGTGCCAGCAGCCCAGACAGGGATGACTATGGCTACACCTTC. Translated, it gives CASSPDRDDYGYTF.

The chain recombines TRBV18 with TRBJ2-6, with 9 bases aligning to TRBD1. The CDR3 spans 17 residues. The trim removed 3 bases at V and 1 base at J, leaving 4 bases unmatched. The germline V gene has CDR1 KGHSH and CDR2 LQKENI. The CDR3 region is CASSPGQGVSGANVLTF. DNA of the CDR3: TGTGCCAGCTCACCGGGACAGGGTGTTTCTGGGGCCAACGTCCTGACTTTC.

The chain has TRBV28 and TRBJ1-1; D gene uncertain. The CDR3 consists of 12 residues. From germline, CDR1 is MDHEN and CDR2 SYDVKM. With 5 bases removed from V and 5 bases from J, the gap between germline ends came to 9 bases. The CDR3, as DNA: TGTGCCAGCAGTGGACGGCATACTGAAGCTTTCTTT. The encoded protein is CASSGRHTEAFF.

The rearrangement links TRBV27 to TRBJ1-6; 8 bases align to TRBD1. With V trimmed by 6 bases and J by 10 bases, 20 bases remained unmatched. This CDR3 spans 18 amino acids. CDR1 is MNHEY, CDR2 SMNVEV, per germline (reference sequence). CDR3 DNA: TGTGCCAGCAGCCCAGCAGTGGACAGGGTGTCATTGTCGTCACCCCTCCACTTT. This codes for CASSPAVDRVSLSSPLHF.

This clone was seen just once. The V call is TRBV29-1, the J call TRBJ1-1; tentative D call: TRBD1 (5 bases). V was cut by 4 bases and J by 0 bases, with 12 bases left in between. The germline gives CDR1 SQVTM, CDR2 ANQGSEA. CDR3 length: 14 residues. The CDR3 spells CSVVGRGLNTEAFF. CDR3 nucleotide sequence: TGCAGCGTTGTGGGTCGGGGACTGAACACTGAAGCTTTCTTT.

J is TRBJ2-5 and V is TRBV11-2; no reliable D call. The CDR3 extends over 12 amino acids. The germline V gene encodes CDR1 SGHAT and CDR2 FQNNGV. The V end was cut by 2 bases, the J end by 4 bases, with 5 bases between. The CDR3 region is CASSLYGETQYF. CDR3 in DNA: TGTGCCAGCAGCTTATACGGAGAGACCCAGTACTTC.

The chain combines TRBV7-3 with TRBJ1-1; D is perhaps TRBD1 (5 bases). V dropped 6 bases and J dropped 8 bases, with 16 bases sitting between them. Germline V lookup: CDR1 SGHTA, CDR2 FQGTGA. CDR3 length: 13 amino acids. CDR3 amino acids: CASRRIRAGEAFF. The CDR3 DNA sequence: TGTGCCAGCAGGCGTATCAGGGCCGGGGAAGCTTTCTTT.

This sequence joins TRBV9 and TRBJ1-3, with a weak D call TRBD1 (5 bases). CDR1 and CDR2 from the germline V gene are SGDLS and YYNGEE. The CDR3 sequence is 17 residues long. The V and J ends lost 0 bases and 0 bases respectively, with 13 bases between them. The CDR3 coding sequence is TGTGCCAGCAGCGTAGGTGAGGGACTATCCTCTGGAAACACCATATATTTT. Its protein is CASSVGEGLSSGNTIYF.

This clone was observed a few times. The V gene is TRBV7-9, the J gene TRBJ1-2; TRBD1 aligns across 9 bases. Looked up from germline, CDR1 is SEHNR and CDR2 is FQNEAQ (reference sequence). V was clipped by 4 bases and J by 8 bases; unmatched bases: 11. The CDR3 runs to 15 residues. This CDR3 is CASSSLTGQGGGYTF. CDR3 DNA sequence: TGTGCCAGCAGCTCCCTTACGGGACAGGGCGGGGGCTACACCTTC. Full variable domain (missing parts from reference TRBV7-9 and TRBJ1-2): DTGVSQNPRHKITKRGQNVTFRCDPISEHNRLYWYRQTLGQGPEFLTYFQNEAQLEKSRLLSDRFSAERPKGSFSTLEIQRTEQGDSAMYLCASSSLTGQGGGYTFGSGTRLTVV.